The 5 T cell receptor beta chains below all came from one sample that was sequenced in a study of long-term antiretroviral therapy in people with HIV. Version v3.0 of the immunoSEQ assay ran at survey level. Some clones are missing from TCRdb's copy, which holds only in-frame ones; the method was immunoSEQ multiplex PCR. The table records 15,000 to 20,000 clones, approximately 91% of them present only once. The specimen was unsorted PBMCs, collected 0.6 years after starting antiretroviral therapy. These TCRs come from a woman aged 40 to 55 with HIV.

The chain employs TRBV30 and TRBJ2-7; 10 bases match TRBD1. CDR1 is GTSNPN, CDR2 SVGIG, per germline (reference sequence). Trimming at V came to 5 bases and at J to 9 bases, leaving 7 bases not matched to a gene. The CDR3 is 12 residues long. The CDR3 bases are TGTGCCTGGGGAGGACAGGGGGTCTCGCAGTACTTC. Protein product: CAWGGQGVSQYF.

V is TRBV6-1 and J is TRBJ2-3; the match to TRBD2 covers 11 bases. With V trimmed by 4 bases and J by 1 base, 1 base remained unmatched. The CDR3 has 15 amino acids. Germline-derived CDR1 and CDR2 are MNHNS and SASEGT. CDR3 coding DNA: TGTGCCAGCAGTGGACTAGCGGGGCGCACAGATACGCAGTATTTT. Its translation: CASSGLAGRTDTQYF.

The V call is TRBV5-1, the J call TRBJ2-1, with TRBD2 matching over 8 bases. This CDR3 has 17 residues. Germline V CDR1 and CDR2: SGHRS, YFSETQ. V lost 3 bases to trimming and J lost 5 bases; unmatched junction nucleotides: 13. The CDR3 loop is CASSSPPNGGANNEQFF. The CDR3 DNA sequence: TGCGCCAGCAGCTCCCCGCCCAACGGGGGGGCAAACAATGAGCAGTTCTTC.

Within the sample, this clone is medium-sized. The V and J genes are TRBV2 and TRBJ1-1; 9 bases fit TRBD1. CDR1 is SNHLY, CDR2 FYNNEI, per germline. J was trimmed by 9 bases and V by 6 bases; bases with no gene match: 5. CDR3 length: 12 amino acids. CDR3 sequence: CASRQGTGKAFF. In DNA form, the CDR3 reads TGTGCCAGCAGGCAGGGGACAGGGAAAGCTTTCTTT.

This sequence joins TRBV13 and TRBJ1-2, with D possibly being TRBD1 (5 bases). The CDR3 is 13 amino acids. Trimming removed 3 bases from V and 3 bases from J, with 8 bases in between. Germline V gives CDR1 PRHDT, CDR2 FYEKMQ (reference sequence). CDR3 nucleotide sequence: TGTGCCAGCAGCTTTCAGGGTGACTATGGCTACACCTTC. The encoded protein is CASSFQGDYGYTF.